The T cell receptor (beta chain) described here comes from a study of cytomegalovirus exposure and HLA in healthy donors (dated by TCRdb to about 2017). Study-wide context: An earlier analysis of some 600 of the donors reported 276 Gb of sequence data and roughly 120 million unique TCR beta sequences obtained from about 180 million T cells. About 300 gigabases of sequencing data and around 85 million unique TCR sequences made up an early release that covered approximately 620 HLA-typed donors. Among the roughly 390 genotyped donors, 81% belonged to the genetic ancestry cluster associated with self-reported Caucasian donors. The study aimed to test whether cataloging public T cell receptors could reveal signatures of past pathogen exposure. The study used immunosequencing to profile the T cell repertoires of 600 to 850 subjects and linked those repertoires to cytomegalovirus serostatus. Besides the first cohort of more than 650 subjects, a separate validation cohort made up of 120 different subjects was used. High-throughput TCR immunosequencing, statistical association of individual TCRs with disease status, and machine learning were combined to predict cytomegalovirus infection status. To study patterns of TCR occurrence, a later analysis re-analyzed previously published TCR beta repertoires from 666 donors and added high-resolution HLA genotyping. In the later analysis, no new phenotypic data were used to find candidate immune exposures; instead, reliance was placed on TCR beta sequences and their occurrence across donors. An earlier analysis of around 640 of the donors used high-throughput TCR beta sequencing to judge whether each TCR beta V gene segment behaved as functional or pseudogenic. Alongside the repertoire data, information on donor age, sex, ethnicity and CMV serostatus was compiled. A later genetic analysis used genome-wide SNP genotypes for about three fifths of the roughly 700 donors, treating that subset as a discovery cohort. Every repertoire in the discovery cohort had been generated on one and the same sequencing platform. Both class I and class II loci were covered by HLA typing, at four-digit resolution. The number of donors typed differed by locus, with about 629-630 for A, B, C, DRB1 and DQB1, 522 for DQA1, 600 to 610 for DPA1, and 400 to 490 for DPB1. A handful of DR-DQ haplotypes were handled as single units for association and clustering because linkage in the cohort was strong. Among around 400 genotyped donors of the cohort, an average of around 240,000 unique TCR beta nucleotide sequences was sequenced per donor, of which 15% to 20% were non-productive.

Libraries were made using the immunoSEQ multiplex PCR assay. For the multiplex PCR, a mixture combining 60 forward primers for TCR Vbeta segments and 13 reverse primers for TCR Jbeta segments was used. The CDR3 region of rearranged TCR beta genes was amplified from genomic DNA with a multiplex PCR assay. The Illumina HiSeq System was used to sequence the amplified TCR beta libraries as 87-base-pair reads. The paper's data handling went like this. In a later analysis, roughly 80 million unique TCR beta chains were counted across the roughly 670 repertoires, and around 10 million of these chains were shared by at least two donors. To remove PCR and sequencing errors, raw reads were error-corrected and collapsed into unique sequences using a nearest-neighbor algorithm that merged closely related sequences. V, D and J gene segments were assigned by aligning CDR3 sequences to IMGT reference sequences. For a sequence to be retained, a match of at least six nucleotides to both a V gene segment and a J gene segment was required. Rearrangements were classified as productive when the CDR3 lacked stop codons and remained in frame with V and J, and all other rearrangements were classified as non-productive. Following IMGT convention, CDR3 was defined as the stretch from the second conserved V-encoded cysteine up to the conserved J-encoded phenylalanine. Sequences without an unambiguous match to a single V gene segment were excluded from the earlier analysis of approximately 560 of the donors. An earlier analysis of 550 to 650 of the donors classified V segments as functional when productive rearrangements were above 56.7% and as segregating when the standard deviation between donors was above 5%. To diagnose cytomegalovirus status from the catalog of TCR beta chain sequences, a statistical classification framework was built. In a later analysis, V and J genes were assigned by comparing TCR nucleotide sequences against IMGT/GENE-DB human TR gene sequences. Using the TCRdist pipeline, a later analysis assigned CDR3 sequences along with most-parsimonious VDJ recombination scenarios. In a later analysis, each TCR beta chain was defined by its CDR3 amino acid sequence together with its V-gene family, and reads lacking a unique V-gene family were excluded. In a later analysis, 500 to 650 highly shared, low-generation-probability nucleotide sequences were removed to address suspected cross-contamination and a sequencing artifact. In a later analysis, a clonal expansion index was calculated for each public chain from normalized within-repertoire ranks of inferred template counts. Generation probabilities in a later analysis came from a VDJ recombination model fitted to out-of-frame rearrangements, and those results were checked against IGoR. A later analysis scored TCR-TCR, TCR-HLA and TCR-CMV co-occurrence with hypergeometric tests, applying a repertoire-size bias correction to TCR pairs. To estimate false discovery rates, a later analysis permuted the HLA or CMV assignments 20 times. In a later analysis, co-occurring TCRs were grouped with DBSCAN, and TCRdist sequence similarity was added when clustering was performed within HLA-allele-positive subsets. Repertoires with fewer than 30,000 or more than 120,000 public chains, plus five repertoires with anomalous nucleotide sharing, were excluded from co-occurrence clustering. What TCRdb holds here is the immuneACCESS table cut down to in-frame rearrangements. Part of the clones is not present; checked against another copy, under half of the missing clones reflect an unresolved V gene, and the others are unexplained. V, J and clone size derive from that table, while D and trimming were established from the DNA sequence. The sample table shows about 100,000 clones, and around 57% are seen once. In total, the top ten clones hold about 4.9% of the sample.

V lost 5 bases and J lost 1 base, and the count of bases not matched to a germline gene is 5. Based on the germline V gene, the CDR1 and CDR2 sequences are MNHEY and SVGAGI. Including cysteine and phenylalanine, the CDR3 has 15 amino acids. Left in the record is the CDR3 DNA by itself, 45 bases read in frame from the first base. As concerns this clone: Its antigen target is currently unknown. Base qualities are not at hand, and no much larger clone is one base apart.

Overall study results and their limits: Cytomegalovirus status was reported to be diagnosed by the classifier with high specificity and sensitivity in both the original and validation cohorts. In a later analysis, around 15,000 TCR beta sequences were associated with specific HLA alleles at a false discovery rate of 0.05. The cohort was sequenced for TCR beta chains only, and without alpha or paired-chain data the features that could be detected were limited. It was suggested by the authors that the approach could potentially be generalized to other disease states and immunological phenotypes. According to a later analysis, parvovirus B19, influenza, CMV and Epstein-Barr virus appeared linked to several top co-occurrence clusters. V-gene and J-gene trimming of TCR beta chains was associated with a missense DCLRE1C variant in a later genetic analysis, and the association was replicated in an independent cohort. The 87-base-pair reads could not distinguish some IMGT-functional V segments, including TRBV6-2 and TRBV6-3, so those segments were excluded. A total of fewer than 200 TCR beta chains were listed by the study as associated with cytomegalovirus. CMV serostatus was the only immune exposure information available for the cohort. According to a later analysis, most CMV-associated TCR beta chains appeared to be HLA-restricted, and the HLA associations seemed to be driven largely by CMV exposure. In an earlier analysis of around 500 of the donors, most TCR beta V segments appeared in productive rearrangements about 87% or about 30% of the time, broadly matching IMGT annotations. A further reported finding was that TCR beta sequences accurately predicted the HLA-A and HLA-B alleles for most subjects in the first cohort. Most TCR sequences were observed very rarely across donors, whereas some public TCRs were present in many individuals. In a later genetic analysis, fewer N-insertions in productive TCRs were reported among donors in an Asian-associated ancestry cluster than the roughly 700-donor mean. The earlier analysis of approximately 590 of the donors excluded some 16 rarely observed V segments, including chromosome 9 orphons, because counts were too low. In a later analysis, TCR association rates were found to vary across HLA loci, with the most associated TCRs seen for DRB1 alleles and the fewest for HLA-C alleles. The sequencing pipeline was judged likely to have produced a cluster of highly shared sequence variants as a technical artifact. A few of the identified cytomegalovirus-associated TCR beta chains were confirmed in vitro to be specific for cytomegalovirus antigens. In a later analysis, HLA-associated TCR beta chains were found to be more clonally expanded and to have lower generation probabilities than equally common non-associated chains. Correlated functional status among segregating V segments might reflect linkage disequilibrium, but an unknown experimental factor could not be ruled out. Strong co-occurrence of HLA alleles, especially DR and DQ, made assigning TCR associations to individual alleles difficult. Because HLA typing was unavailable for some donors at each locus, only the typed subset was used in association tests. The presence/absence analyses assumed that sequencing depth was roughly uniform across donors, and that assumption may not be true.

The cohort consisted of some 730 healthy bone marrow donors. Cohort members were all nominally healthy when sampled, although unrecorded immune exposures were likely present. CMV serostatus was recorded as positive for almost 300 and negative for about half of the 666 cohort members, whereas no CMV serostatus was recorded for the donor in question. A peripheral blood sample was collected from each donor, and TCR beta sequencing was performed on peripheral blood mononuclear cells. Genomic DNA extraction from the blood cell samples was performed with the Qiagen DNeasy Blood Extraction Kit. The rearranged chain carries TRBV6-5 and TRBJ1-5, with TRBD1 identical over 7 junction bases. The sequence was obtained from a human donor in good health. The sequencing input was PBMCs. The CDR3 region reads CASSDYRGSNQPQHF. The DNA reads as follows: TGTGCCAGCAGTGACTACAGGGGCAGCAATCAGCCCCAGCATTTT.